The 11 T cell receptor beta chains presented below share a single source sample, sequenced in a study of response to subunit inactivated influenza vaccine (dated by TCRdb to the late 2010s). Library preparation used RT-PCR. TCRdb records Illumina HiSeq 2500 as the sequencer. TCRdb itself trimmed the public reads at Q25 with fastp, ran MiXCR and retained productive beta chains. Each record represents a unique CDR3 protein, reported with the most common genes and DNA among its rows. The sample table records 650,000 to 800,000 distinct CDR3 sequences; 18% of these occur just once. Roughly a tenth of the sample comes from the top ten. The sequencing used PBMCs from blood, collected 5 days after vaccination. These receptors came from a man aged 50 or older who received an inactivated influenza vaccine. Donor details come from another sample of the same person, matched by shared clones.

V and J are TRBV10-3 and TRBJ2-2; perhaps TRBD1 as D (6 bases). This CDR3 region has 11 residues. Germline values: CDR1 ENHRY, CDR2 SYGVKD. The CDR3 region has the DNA TGTGCTTACAGGGAAGCCGGGGAGCTGTTTTTT. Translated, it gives CAYREAGELFF.

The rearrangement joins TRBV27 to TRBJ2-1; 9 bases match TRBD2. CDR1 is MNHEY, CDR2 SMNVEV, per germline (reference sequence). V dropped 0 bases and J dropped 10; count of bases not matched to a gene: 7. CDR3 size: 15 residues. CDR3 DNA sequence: TGTGCCAGCAGTTTATCGTTGCGGGGGGGGTACGAGCAGTTCTTC. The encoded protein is CASSLSLRGGYEQFF.

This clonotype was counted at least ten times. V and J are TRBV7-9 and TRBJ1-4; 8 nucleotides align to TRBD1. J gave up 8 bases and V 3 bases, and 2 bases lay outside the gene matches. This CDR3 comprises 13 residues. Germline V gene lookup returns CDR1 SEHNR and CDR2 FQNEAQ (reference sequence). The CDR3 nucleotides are TGTGCCAGCAGCTTCGGGACAGGCGAAAAACTGTTTTTT. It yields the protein CASSFGTGEKLFF.

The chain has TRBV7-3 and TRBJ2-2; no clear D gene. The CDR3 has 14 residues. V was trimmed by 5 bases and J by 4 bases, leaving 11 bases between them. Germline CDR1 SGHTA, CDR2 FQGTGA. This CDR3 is CASSAQTVTGELFF. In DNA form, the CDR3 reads TGTGCCAGCAGCGCCCAGACTGTCACCGGGGAGCTGTTTTTT.

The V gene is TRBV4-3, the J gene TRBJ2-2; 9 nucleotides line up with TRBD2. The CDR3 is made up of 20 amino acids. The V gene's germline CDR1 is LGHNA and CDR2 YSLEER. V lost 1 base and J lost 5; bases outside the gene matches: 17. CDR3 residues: CASSQAEPGLAPGLTGELFF. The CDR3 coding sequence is TGCGCCAGCAGCCAAGCGGAACCGGGACTAGCCCCCGGGTTAACCGGGGAGCTGTTTTTT.

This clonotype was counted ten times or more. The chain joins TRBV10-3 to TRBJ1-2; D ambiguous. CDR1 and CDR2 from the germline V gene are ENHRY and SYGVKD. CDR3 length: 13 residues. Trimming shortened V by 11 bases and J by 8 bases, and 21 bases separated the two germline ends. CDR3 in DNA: TGTGCCGCATCTCGGACCGGGGATCGGGGCTACACCTTC. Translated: CAASRTGDRGYTF.

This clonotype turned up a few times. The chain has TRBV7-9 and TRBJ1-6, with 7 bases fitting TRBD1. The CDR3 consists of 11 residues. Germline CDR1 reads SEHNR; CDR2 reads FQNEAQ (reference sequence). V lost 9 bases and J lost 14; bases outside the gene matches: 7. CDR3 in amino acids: CASGTDDTLHF. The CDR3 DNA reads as TGTGCCAGTGGGACAGACGACACCCTCCACTTT. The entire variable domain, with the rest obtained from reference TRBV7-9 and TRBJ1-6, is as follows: DTGVSQNPRHKITKRGQNVTFRCDPISEHNRLYWYRQTLGQGPEFLTYFQNEAQLEKSRLLSDRFSAERPKGSFSTLEIQRTEQGDSAMYLCASGTDDTLHFGNGTRLTVT.

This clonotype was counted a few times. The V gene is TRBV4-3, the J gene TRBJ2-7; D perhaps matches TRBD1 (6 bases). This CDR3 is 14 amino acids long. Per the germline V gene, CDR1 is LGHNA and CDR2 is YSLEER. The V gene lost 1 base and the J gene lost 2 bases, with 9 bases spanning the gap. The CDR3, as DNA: TGCGCCAGCAGCCAAGGAGAGGGGGCCTACGAGCAGTACTTC. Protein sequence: CASSQGEGAYEQYF.

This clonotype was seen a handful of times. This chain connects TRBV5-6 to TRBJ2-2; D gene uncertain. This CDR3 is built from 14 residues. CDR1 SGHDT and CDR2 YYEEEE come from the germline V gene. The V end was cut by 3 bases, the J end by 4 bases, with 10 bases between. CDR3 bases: TGTGCCAGCAGCTGGCAAGGACCCACCGGGGAGCTGTTTTTT. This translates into CASSWQGPTGELFF.

The CDR3 region is CASSPNKGSTDTQYF. The CDR3 DNA reads TGTGCCAGCAGCCCCAACAAGGGAAGCACAGATACGCAGTATTTT. The gene calls are TRBV7-9 and TRBJ2-3; D ambiguous. The germline V gene encodes CDR1 SEHNR and CDR2 FQNEAQ (reference sequence). Trimming removed 5 bases at V and 0 bases at J, with 12 bases between. This CDR3 region has 15 residues.

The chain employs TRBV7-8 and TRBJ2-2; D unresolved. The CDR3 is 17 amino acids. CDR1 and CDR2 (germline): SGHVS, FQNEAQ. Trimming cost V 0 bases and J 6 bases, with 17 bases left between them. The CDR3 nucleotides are TGTGCCAGCAGCTTAGCGCATCTCTACGCAGGTGCCGGGGAGCTGTTTTTT. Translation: CASSLAHLYAGAGELFF.